This entry lists 18 T cell receptor beta chains sequenced from one sample in a study of regulatory T cells in long-lasting Graves disease. The TCR beta library used iRepertoire HTBI primers with Arm-PCR amplification of CDR3. TCRdb reanalysed the multiplex PCR reads using MiXCR and keeps one entry per CDR3 protein. The sample gives 360,000 or so distinct CDR3 sequences, approximately 25% of which show up once; about 27% is in the top ten. Time point meaning: persistent/refractory GD, antithyroid drugs over 5 years with positive TRAb. The authors made the TCR library using RNA they extracted from PBMCs. The source material was peripheral blood mononuclear cells (PBMCs), sampled when the disease was refractory, from a patient treated with antithyroid drugs. The receptors come from a middle-aged woman with Graves disease.

This clonotype was picked up a small number of times. CDR3 loop: CASSPWWGANTEAFF. CDR3 DNA: TGTGCCAGCAGCCCCTGGTGGGGGGCGAACACTGAAGCTTTCTTT. This chain links TRBV3-1 with TRBJ1-1; tentatively, D is TRBD1 (6 bases). The CDR3 consists of 15 residues. Trimming left V 4 bases short and J 1 base short, with 13 bases between. Looked up from germline, CDR1 is LGHDT and CDR2 is YNNKEL (reference sequence).

This clonotype appeared many times. V is TRBV7-9 and J is TRBJ1-5; D is possibly TRBD1 (6 bases). Trimming took 4 bases from V and 6 from J, leaving 13 bases between them. This CDR3 spans 14 amino acids. Per germline, CDR1 SEHNR and CDR2 FQNEAQ (reference sequence). The CDR3 coding sequence is TGTGCCAGCAGCTCCTCTTTGACAGGTCAGCCCCAGCATTTT. Its translation is CASSSSLTGQPQHF.

Ten or more counts support this clonotype. The chain couples TRBV6-1 to TRBJ1-2, with D possibly TRBD1 on 5 matching bases. The CDR3 is made up of 13 amino acids. Per the germline V gene, CDR1 is MNHNS and CDR2 is SASEGT. V was cut by 10 bases and J by 4 bases, with 16 bases left in between. The chain's CDR3 is CATCRGPPYGYTF. The CDR3 DNA reads as TGTGCCACCTGTAGGGGCCCTCCCTATGGCTACACCTTC.

A note on this clonotype: A much larger clone lies one base from this, so it may be a read error. The DNA for the CDR3 is TGTGCCAGCAGATACGCTCGGGACAGTTACGAGCAGTACTTC. Protein: CASRYARDSYEQYF. V usage is TRBV6-5 and J usage is TRBJ2-7; 7 bases align to TRBD1. The germline V gene encodes CDR1 MNHEY and CDR2 SVGAGI. Trimming took 6 bases from V and 4 from J; bases not matched to a gene: 9. The CDR3 loop spans 14 amino acids.

In this sample, this clonotype turned up many times. V gene TRBV2 combines with J gene TRBJ2-2; D tentatively fits TRBD1 or TRBD2 (5 bases each). Trimming took 4 bases from V and 6 from J, leaving 9 bases between them. Germline CDR1 SNHLY, CDR2 FYNNEI. The CDR3 runs to 13 residues. CDR3: CASSGGGPGELFF. CDR3 bases: TGTGCCAGCAGTGGGGGCGGGCCCGGGGAGCTGTTTTTT. Full variable domain (rest looked up from reference TRBV2 and TRBJ2-2): EPEVTQTPSHQVTQMGQEVILRCVPISNHLYFYWYRQILGQKVEFLVSFYNNEISEKSEIFDDQFSVERPDGSNFTLKIRSTKLEDSAMYFCASSGGGPGELFFGEGSRLTVL.

With regard to this clonotype: This may be a read error: a much more frequent sequence differs by one nucleotide. CDR3 protein: CSARVFSAETQCF. The CDR3 coding sequence is TGCAGTGCTAGAGTCTTTAGCGCAGAGACCCAGTGCTTC. The chain joins TRBV20-1 to TRBJ2-5; D might be TRBD2 (5 bases). Germline assignment: CDR1 DFQATT and CDR2 SNEGSKA (reference sequence). The CDR3 extends over 13 amino acids.

This clonotype was recorded a few times. The chain has TRBV28 and TRBJ2-7; D unclear. In germline, CDR1 is MDHEN, CDR2 SYDVKM. The ends were cut back, 9 bases at V and 2 bases at J, with 14 bases in the middle. The CDR3 contains 13 residues. CDR3 residues: CASALSPAYEQYF. CDR3 nucleotides: TGTGCCAGTGCCCTAAGCCCGGCCTACGAGCAGTACTTC. The complete variable domain, with remaining parts taken from reference TRBV28 and TRBJ2-7, reads DVKVTQSSRYLVKRTGEKVFLECVQDMDHENMFWYRQDPGLGLRLIYFSYDVKMKEKGDIPEGYSVSREKKERFSLILESASTNQTSMYLCASALSPAYEQYFGPGTRLTVT.

The gene calls are TRBV2 and TRBJ1-1; a possible D gene is TRBD1 (5 bases). Germline V lookup: CDR1 SNHLY, CDR2 FYNNEI. V was pared by 6 bases and J by 4 bases, with 15 bases between. CDR3 length: 14 amino acids. The CDR3 region is CASRSRALGTEAFF. DNA for the CDR3: TGTGCCAGCAGGAGCAGGGCCCTCGGCACTGAAGCTTTCTTT.

This clonotype was counted many times. The rearrangement links TRBV11-2 to TRBJ2-2; D is ambiguous. This CDR3 region has 13 residues. V lost 4 bases and J 10 bases, leaving 13 bases between the germline ends. The germline gives CDR1 SGHAT, CDR2 FQNNGV. CDR3 amino acids: CASSWESTEELFF. CDR3 DNA sequence: TGTGCCAGCAGCTGGGAATCCACGGAGGAGCTGTTTTTT.

This clonotype was counted between two and nine times. The CDR3 loop reads CASSSYDQGLETQYF. The CDR3 nucleotides read TGTGCCAGCAGCAGTTACGATCAGGGTCTTGAGACCCAGTACTTC. The chain carries TRBV6-1 and TRBJ2-5; possible D gene TRBD1, 5 bases. Germline values: CDR1 MNHNS, CDR2 SASEGT. This CDR3 comprises 15 residues. V gave up 6 bases and J gave up 5 bases, with 19 bases separating them.

The table lists this clonotype with many counts. The V call is TRBV11-3, the J call TRBJ1-1; D may be TRBD1 (6 bases). The CDR3 covers 10 residues. CDR1 and CDR2 (germline): SGHNT, YENEEA. V lost 9 bases to trimming and J lost 7 bases, with 9 bases between them. The CDR3 DNA follows: TGTGCCAGTAACAGGGTTGAAGCTTTCTTT. Residues: CASNRVEAFF. The complete variable domain, with remaining parts taken from reference TRBV11-3 and TRBJ1-1, reads EAGVVQSPRYKIIEKKQPVAFWCNPISGHNTLYWYLQNLGQGPELLIRYENEEAVDDSQLPKDRFSAERLKGVDSTLKIQPAELGDSAVYLCASNRVEAFFGQGTRLTVV.

This clonotype was picked up a small number of times. The chain couples TRBV19 to TRBJ2-5; a weak D match, TRBD1 (5 bases). V was trimmed by 5 bases and J by 2 bases, leaving 15 bases between them. The CDR3 contains 15 residues. Germline CDR1 and CDR2: LNHDA and SQIVND (reference sequence). The CDR3 spells CASSLGQRRQETQYF. CDR3 nucleotides: TGTGCCAGTAGTTTGGGGCAAAGGCGGCAAGAGACCCAGTACTTC.

This clonotype was picked up many times. This chain links TRBV6-1 with TRBJ2-4, with 10 bases that match TRBD2. The CDR3 consists of 16 residues. Per the germline V gene, CDR1 is MNHNS and CDR2 is SASEGT. Trimming at V came to 6 bases and at J to 0 bases, leaving 5 bases not matched to a gene. CDR3 nucleotides: TGTGCCAGCAGCGGACTAGCGGAGCTAGCCAAAAACATTCAGTACTTC. Amino acid sequence: CASSGLAELAKNIQYF.

This rearrangement joins TRBV30 to TRBJ2-7; possible D gene TRBD1, 6 bases. CDR3 length: 12 residues. Germline loops: CDR1 GTSNPN, CDR2 SVGIG (reference sequence). The V end lost 4 bases, the J end lost 3 bases, and 10 bases lay between the germline ends. DNA for the CDR3: TGTGCCTGGACAGGACAGAACTACGAGCAGTACTTC. Its protein is CAWTGQNYEQYF.

This clonotype was detected only once. The CDR3 does not close with the conserved phenylalanine or tryptophan, likely indicating a read error. The V and J genes are TRBV10-3 and TRBJ1-5; 7 bases are shared with TRBD1. V gave up 9 bases and J gave up 4 bases; unmatched junction bases: 3. This CDR3 contains 12 residues. Germline lookup yields CDR1 ENHRY and CDR2 SYGVKD. CDR3 amino acids: CAIQGINQPQHL. In nucleotides, the CDR3 is TGTGCCATACAGGGGATAAATCAGCCCCAGCATCTT.

There are many counts of this clonotype. The chain is built from TRBV28 and TRBJ1-5; D not certain. The germline gives CDR1 MDHEN, CDR2 SYDVKM. The CDR3 consists of 16 residues. Trimming left V 3 bases short and J 2 bases short, with 14 bases between. The CDR3: CASSFLRRPGNQPQHF. CDR3 nucleotides: TGTGCCAGCAGTTTCCTTCGTCGCCCTGGCAATCAGCCCCAGCATTTT.

This clonotype was found many times. V is TRBV28 and J is TRBJ1-2; tentative D call: TRBD1 (6 bases). The CDR3 spans 14 residues. V lost 3 bases, J lost 3 bases, and 11 bases lay in between. The germline V gene has CDR1 MDHEN and CDR2 SYDVKM. The DNA for the CDR3 is TGTGCCAGCAGTTTCTGGGGGCGTTACTATGGCTACACCTTC. Encoded protein: CASSFWGRYYGYTF.

The table lists this clonotype with a few counts. The V call is TRBV30, the J call TRBJ2-7, with 10 bases matching TRBD2. Germline-derived CDR1 and CDR2 are GTSNPN and SVGIG (reference sequence). The CDR3 spans 13 residues. J was trimmed by 5 bases and V by 4 bases; bases with no gene match: 5. CDR3 coding DNA: TGTGCCTGGACTAGCGGGAGTCTCCACGAGCAGTACTTC. Its protein product is CAWTSGSLHEQYF.